Below are 2 T cell receptor beta chains sequenced from a single sample in a study of blood T cell repertoires in COVID-19. The table came from immunoSEQ multiplex PCR; TCRdb's copy has only in-frame clones and leaves some out. This repertoire shows roughly 260,000 clones, roughly 86% found once; its top ten account for approximately 2.6%. The sequenced material came from PBMCs or T cells enriched from blood (not recorded which). The receptor set was obtained from a woman aged 18-29 years who had recovered from COVID-19.

The gene calls are TRBV5-1 and TRBJ2-1; 9 bases are shared with TRBD2. The V and J ends lost 6 bases and 4 bases, in that order; junction bases with no gene match: 5. Per the germline V gene, CDR1 is SGHRS and CDR2 is YFSETQ. This CDR3 comprises 14 residues. DNA of the CDR3: TGCGCCAGCAATAGCGGGGGCCGATACAATGAGCAGTTCTTC. Its translation: CASNSGGRYNEQFF. Combining the CDR3 with reference TRBV5-1 and TRBJ2-1 gives the whole variable domain KAGVTQTPRYLIKTRGQQVTLSCSPISGHRSVSWYQQTPGQGLQFLFEYFSETQRNKGNFPGRFSGRQFSNSRSEMNVSTLELGDSALYLCASNSGGRYNEQFFGPGTRLTVL.

The chain employs TRBV30 and TRBJ1-6; D might be TRBD1 (5 bases). The V and J ends lost 2 bases and 8 bases respectively, with 16 bases between them. Germline CDR1 reads GTSNPN; CDR2 reads SVGIG (reference sequence). The CDR3 spans 15 residues. CDR3 nucleotide sequence: TGTGCCTGGAGTCATGTGGGGCAGCGATATTCACCCCTCCACTTT. This codes for CAWSHVGQRYSPLHF.